Below, 13 T cell receptor beta chains from the same sample are listed, as sequenced in a study of T-cell reconstitution after alpha-beta-depleted transplantation in children (dated by TCRdb to 2016 to 2017). To prepare the library, PCR was applied. The instrument was an Illumina HiSeq 2500. Molecular barcoding was employed in the preparation of TCR libraries, with unique molecular identifiers being used to normalize TCRbeta repertoire quantification. The raw public data were reprocessed by TCRdb itself: fastp quality trimming at Q25, MiXCR clonotype calling, in-frame beta chains only. Entries that share a CDR3 protein sequence are merged under the most common genes and DNA. A total of approximately 490,000 distinct CDR3 sequences appear in this sample, 12% of them only once. The top ten hold about 5.4% of the sample. The specimen was PBMCs from the stem cell graft donor, collected from the stem cell graft. The receptors shown here come from a human donor who donated a stem cell graft to a child with combined immunodeficiency.

This clonotype was seen a few times. This chain uses TRBV7-9 with TRBJ2-6; D not certain. Germline V gene lookup returns CDR1 SEHNR and CDR2 FQNEAQ (reference sequence). This CDR3 contains 15 residues. With 6 bases removed from V and 1 base from J, the gap between germline ends came to 10 bases. DNA of the CDR3: TGTGCCAGCAGGAAAGGGTTTTCTGGGGCCAACGTCCTGACTTTC. It encodes CASRKGFSGANVLTF.

In this sample, this clonotype turned up a few times. This sequence joins TRBV5-1 and TRBJ2-7, with D tentatively TRBD1 (6 bases). Germline V gives CDR1 SGHRS, CDR2 YFSETQ. The CDR3 runs 13 residues. Trimming took off 2 bases at V and 6 bases at J, with 12 bases between the two ends. The CDR3 DNA reads TGCGCCAGCAGCTTCGGGACAAGTACCGAGCAGTACTTC. Its protein product is CASSFGTSTEQYF.

This clonotype was detected ten times or more. The chain carries TRBV5-1 and TRBJ2-7; TRBD2 agrees at 9 bases. CDR3 size: 15 residues. CDR1 is SGHRS and CDR2 is YFSETQ in the germline V gene. Trimming at V came to 4 bases and at J to 6 bases, leaving 11 bases not matched to a gene. CDR3 region: CASSPPVAGAFEQYF. CDR3 DNA sequence: TGCGCCAGCAGCCCCCCGGTAGCGGGAGCTTTCGAGCAGTACTTC.

This clonotype was picked up a small number of times. V gene TRBV20-1 combines with J gene TRBJ2-7, with D perhaps given as TRBD1 or TRBD2 (5 bases each). Germline assignment: CDR1 DFQATT and CDR2 SNEGSKA (reference sequence). CDR3 size: 12 residues. The V gene lost 2 bases and the J gene lost 3 bases, with 8 bases spanning the gap. This chain's CDR3 is CSARNGGYEQYF. The CDR3 DNA sequence: TGCAGTGCTAGAAATGGGGGCTACGAGCAGTACTTC.

The chain links TRBV7-9 to TRBJ2-5; D is unclear. V dropped 5 bases and J dropped 2 bases, with 12 bases sitting between them. Germline V gives CDR1 SEHNR, CDR2 FQNEAQ (reference sequence). The CDR3 spans 14 residues. CDR3 sequence (DNA): TGTGCCAGCAGCGTTGGACGGCTACAAGAGACCCAGTACTTC. Protein product: CASSVGRLQETQYF. Full variable domain (rest looked up from reference TRBV7-9 and TRBJ2-5): DTGVSQNPRHKITKRGQNVTFRCDPISEHNRLYWYRQTLGQGPEFLTYFQNEAQLEKSRLLSDRFSAERPKGSFSTLEIQRTEQGDSAMYLCASSVGRLQETQYFGPGTRLLVL.

This clonotype came up many times. J is TRBJ2-5 and V is TRBV7-2; D perhaps matches TRBD2 (6 bases). This CDR3 has 15 residues. Germline CDR1 and CDR2: SGHTA and FQGNSA. V shed 4 bases and J shed 4 bases, with 16 bases lying between them. Written as DNA, the CDR3 is TGTGCCAGCAGCTACTCCCGGGCAGCGGGAGAGACCCAGTACTTC. Protein product: CASSYSRAAGETQYF.

This clonotype was counted many times. The V and J genes are TRBV20-1 and TRBJ2-7; the match to TRBD1 covers 8 bases. Germline-derived CDR1 and CDR2 are DFQATT and SNEGSKA (reference sequence). The CDR3 length is 15 residues. After removal of 6 bases from V and 1 base from J, the junction contained 11 bases not matched to a gene. The CDR3 coding sequence is TGCAGTGCAAGGCAGACAGGGGACTTATCCTACGAGCAGTACTTC. Its translation is CSARQTGDLSYEQYF.

The genes are TRBV15 and TRBJ2-5, with 9 bases identical to TRBD1. Unmatched junction bases numbered 6, after V lost 3 bases and J lost 4 bases. Germline values: CDR1 LNHNV, CDR2 YYDKDF (reference sequence). The CDR3 runs 15 residues. The CDR3 is CATSRRDRVGETQYF. DNA for the CDR3: TGTGCCACCAGCAGGAGGGACAGGGTCGGAGAGACCCAGTACTTC.

This clonotype came up many times. The CDR3 reads CASSRTSGSNEQFF. CDR3 nucleotide sequence: TGCGCCAGCAGCCGGACTAGCGGGTCGAATGAGCAGTTCTTC. The V and J genes are TRBV5-1 and TRBJ2-1; 11 bases map to TRBD2. The length of the CDR3 is 14 residues. The trim removed 4 bases at V and 7 bases at J, leaving 4 bases unmatched. Germline V gene sequence: CDR1 SGHRS, CDR2 YFSETQ.

This clonotype showed up just a few times. The chain uses TRBV5-1 and TRBJ2-3, with D hard to call. V shed 4 bases and J shed 0 bases, with 15 bases lying between them. Germline CDR1 SGHRS, CDR2 YFSETQ. The CDR3 runs to 16 residues. CDR3 sequence reads: CASSADGITSTDTQYF. For the CDR3, the DNA is TGCGCCAGCAGCGCCGATGGCATCACTAGCACAGATACGCAGTATTTT.

The chain recombines TRBV6-2 or TRBV6-3 with TRBJ2-3, with 7 bases identical to TRBD1. J lost 2 bases, V lost 6 bases, and 23 bases had no gene match. Germline CDR1 and CDR2: MNHEY and SVGEGT. The CDR3 runs 20 residues. Here the CDR3 reads CASSFRGPTGTKTSTDTQYF. Here the CDR3 DNA reads TGTGCCAGCAGCTTCAGGGGACCGACAGGGACCAAGACCTCCACAGATACGCAGTATTTT.

J is TRBJ2-1 and V is TRBV10-3; 9 nucleotides agree with TRBD2. Germline V CDR1 and CDR2: ENHRY, SYGVKD. This CDR3 has 17 amino acids. Trimming cost V 0 bases and J 1 base; bases outside gene matches: 4. The CDR3 loop is CAISESGSGRSYNEQFF. The CDR3 bases are TGTGCCATCAGTGAGTCTGGTAGCGGGAGATCCTACAATGAGCAGTTCTTC.

This clonotype was recorded at least ten times. The chain couples TRBV28 to TRBJ2-4, with 7 bases aligning to TRBD2. V dropped 7 bases and J dropped 6; count of bases not matched to a gene: 9. This CDR3 comprises 14 residues. Germline CDR1 reads MDHEN; CDR2 reads SYDVKM. The CDR3 reads CASKLWREGNIQYF. The CDR3 region has the DNA TGTGCCAGCAAACTCTGGAGGGAGGGAAACATTCAGTACTTC.